This TCR beta chain was identified during a study of CXCR3-negative and CXCR3-positive naive CD8 T cells. All TRB cDNA libraries came from 5' RACE performed with UMI labels. From the 5' RACE reads, TCRdb lists one entry per CDR3 protein and no DNA. In total, the table holds 70,000 to 95,000 distinct CDR3 sequences. The receptor was isolated from a human donor in good health. Some clones in this sample may be carry-over from other donors' samples. Sequenced input: naive CXCR3- CD8+ T cells from blood. Subset meaning: CD45RO-CCR7+CD27+CD95- naive CD8+ T cells lacking CXCR3 (TNR3-).

CDR3 region: CASSVGRERTGELFF. The chain employs TRBV9 and TRBJ2-2; the TRBD1 assignment by TCRdb is unverifiable without DNA. This CDR3 has 15 amino acids. Germline lookup yields CDR1 SGDLS and CDR2 YYNGEE.